The 31 T cell receptor beta chains below come from one sample, sequenced in a study of T cell changes during pregnancy in multiple sclerosis. This table comes from immunoSEQ multiplex PCR, and its TCRdb copy is limited to in-frame clones, with some not included. The sample contains tens of thousands of clones, roughly 92% of which appear only once. The source material was peripheral blood, sampled after pregnancy. These receptors all come from a female donor in good health, enrolled as a control in a pregnancy study.

The chain couples TRBV5-1 to TRBJ1-2, with D tentatively TRBD1 (5 bases). Between the trimmed V and J ends, which lost 0 bases and 7 bases, there was a span of 19 bases. This CDR3 has 16 residues. Germline V CDR1 and CDR2: SGHRS, YFSETQ. The CDR3 DNA sequence: TGCGCCAGCAGCTTGGTTCCGAACAGGTTCTCCCCTGGCTACACCTTC. Translated: CASSLVPNRFSPGYTF.

The sample holds one count of this clone. This chain connects TRBV2 to TRBJ1-5; no firm D call. This CDR3 region has 13 residues. The V gene's germline CDR1 is SNHLY and CDR2 FYNNEI. V dropped 2 bases and J dropped 2 bases, with 4 bases sitting between them. The DNA of the CDR3 is TGTGCCAGCAGTGAATATGGCAATCAGCCCCAGCATTTT. Translated, it gives CASSEYGNQPQHF.

The chain couples TRBV21-1 to TRBJ2-3; TRBD1 is taken as the D call from the table, unchecked against the DNA. TRBV21-1 is termed a pseudogene. The CDR3 totals 16 residues. The CDR3 DNA follows: TGTGCCCACCCCCAGGGTACAGCTCCCCGCACAGATACGCAGTATTTT. This translates into CAHPQGTAPRTDTQYF.

A word on this clone: One junction end disagrees with the germline gene, perhaps due to a read error. The V and J genes are TRBV7-7 and TRBJ2-3; 9 positions match TRBD1. There are 15 residues in the CDR3. The germline CDR1 and CDR2 sequences are SSHAT and FNYEAQ (reference sequence). In DNA form, the CDR3 reads TGTGCTAGCAGCTTAGTCCCGGGACAGGGAAATACGCAGTATTTT. This codes for CASSLVPGQGNTQYF.

The chain combines TRBV4-1 with TRBJ1-2; D is unresolved. The CDR3 is made up of 15 amino acids. Germline CDR1 reads MGHRA; CDR2 reads YSYEKL. Trimming removed 3 bases at V and 2 bases at J, with 13 bases between. This chain's CDR3 is CASSHSGISNYGYTF. The CDR3 DNA reads TGCGCCAGCAGCCATTCGGGGATTTCAAACTATGGCTACACCTTC.

The chain links TRBV5-1 to TRBJ2-2, with 10 bases aligning to TRBD1. Looked up from germline, CDR1 is SGHRS and CDR2 is YFSETQ. The CDR3 consists of 16 residues. J gave up 4 bases and V 4 bases, and 7 bases lay outside the gene matches. CDR3 protein: CASSRRQGATTGELFF. The CDR3 bases are TGCGCCAGCAGCCGTAGACAGGGGGCGACCACCGGGGAGCTGTTTTTT.

The chain uses TRBV28 and TRBJ2-1; TRBD1 aligns across 10 bases. Unmatched junction bases numbered 12, after V lost 5 bases and J lost 5 bases. Germline V gene data show CDR1 as MDHEN and CDR2 as SYDVKM. The length of the CDR3 is 17 residues. The CDR3 DNA is TGTGCCAGCAGTAACTCGATGGGGACAGGGGTCAACAATGAGCAGTTCTTC. Its translation is CASSNSMGTGVNNEQFF. The variable domain in full, with the rest retrieved from reference TRBV28 and TRBJ2-1, is DVKVTQSSRYLVKRTGEKVFLECVQDMDHENMFWYRQDPGLGLRLIYFSYDVKMKEKGDIPEGYSVSREKKERFSLILESASTNQTSMYLCASSNSMGTGVNNEQFFGPGTRLTVL.

This chain connects TRBV28 to TRBJ1-5; 10 bases are a match to TRBD1. The CDR3 covers 16 residues. The germline CDR1 and CDR2 sequences are MDHEN and SYDVKM. With 5 bases clipped from V and 5 bases from J, the junction kept 9 bases outside the gene matches. The CDR3 bases are TGTGCCAGCAGTCCCCGGGACAGGGGTTCCGATCAGCCCCAGCATTTT. Protein sequence: CASSPRDRGSDQPQHF.

V is TRBV6-6 and J is TRBJ2-1; a possible D gene is TRBD1 (6 bases). The V and J ends lost 4 bases and 8 bases respectively, with 15 bases between them. The CDR3 extends over 14 amino acids. CDR1 and CDR2 from the germline V gene are MNHNY and SVGAGI (reference sequence). The CDR3 DNA reads as TGTGCCAGCAGTTGGGAAGGGGGAAGCGATGAGCAGTTCTTC. This translates into CASSWEGGSDEQFF.

This clone was counted once. The chain couples TRBV7-2 to TRBJ2-3; no clear D. The CDR3 contains 15 residues. The V gene lost 5 bases and the J gene lost 4 bases, with 16 bases spanning the gap. Germline V lookup: CDR1 SGHTA, CDR2 FQGNSA. The CDR3 loop is CASSPPNRVADTQYF. CDR3 coding DNA: TGTGCCAGCAGCCCCCCAAATCGGGTGGCAGATACGCAGTATTTT.

V is TRBV2 and J is TRBJ2-7; 8 bases are shared with TRBD1. This CDR3 has 15 residues. Germline V lookup: CDR1 SNHLY, CDR2 FYNNEI. V lost 3 bases and J lost 1; bases outside the gene matches: 5. This CDR3 reads CASSDRTGRSYEQYF. The CDR3 coding sequence is TGTGCCAGCAGTGATCGGACAGGGAGGTCCTACGAGCAGTACTTC.

DNA of the CDR3: TGTGCCAGCAGCTCAAGACTAGCGGGAGGAACAGATACGCAGTATTTT. It encodes CASSSRLAGGTDTQYF. V and J are TRBV5-4 and TRBJ2-3; the match to TRBD2 covers 13 bases. The CDR3 consists of 16 residues. From germline, CDR1 is SGHNT and CDR2 YYREEE (reference sequence). The J segment lost 3 bases and the V segment lost 3 bases, leaving 4 bases of the junction unmatched.

This sequence joins TRBV27 and TRBJ2-7; D gene uncertain. Germline V gene data show CDR1 as MNHEY and CDR2 as SMNVEV (reference sequence). The CDR3 runs to 13 residues. Trimming left V 0 bases short and J 3 bases short, with 6 bases between. This CDR3 reads CASSLSYGYEQYF. The DNA of the CDR3 is TGTGCCAGCAGTTTATCGTACGGCTACGAGCAGTACTTC.

CDR3 amino acids: CASGPDTRNTEAFF. The CDR3 nucleotides read TGTGCCAGCGGCCCGGACACCCGGAACACTGAAGCTTTCTTT. The rearrangement uses TRBV7-9 and TRBJ1-1, with a tentative D call TRBD1 (5 bases). V lost 8 bases to trimming and J lost 1 base, with 14 bases between them. Looked up from germline, CDR1 is SEHNR and CDR2 is FQNEAQ (reference sequence). The CDR3 has 14 amino acids.

V is TRBV25-1 and J is TRBJ2-1; 10 positions agree with TRBD2. V was clipped by 3 bases and J by 9 bases; unmatched bases: 8. The CDR3 contains 15 residues. Germline V lookup: CDR1 MGHDK, CDR2 SYGVNS. The CDR3 reads CASSEELAGVTEQFF. The DNA for the CDR3 is TGTGCCAGCAGTGAGGAGCTAGCGGGAGTCACTGAGCAGTTCTTC.

The DNA of the CDR3 is TGTGCCAGCAGTGATCGAGGGCTGACGGCCCAGTACTTC. It encodes CASSDRGLTAQYF. The chain combines TRBV25-1 with TRBJ2-5, with TRBD2 as a possible D gene (5 bases). The germline CDR1 and CDR2 sequences are MGHDK and SYGVNS. V dropped 3 bases and J dropped 9 bases, with 14 bases sitting between them. The CDR3 is 13 amino acids.

V gene TRBV19 combines with J gene TRBJ1-4; TRBD1 might be the D (5 bases). The CDR3 has 13 residues. Trimming shortened V by 11 bases and J by 4 bases, and 14 bases separated the two germline ends. Germline CDR1 and CDR2: LNHDA and SQIVND (reference sequence). For the CDR3, the DNA is TGTGCCTCCCTAGACAGATTTAATGAAAAACTGTTTTTT. It yields the protein CASLDRFNEKLFF.

The chain is built from TRBV28 and TRBJ2-1; D ambiguous. This CDR3 spans 13 amino acids. Trimming cost V 2 bases and J 4 bases, with 6 bases left between them. Germline V gene sequence: CDR1 MDHEN, CDR2 SYDVKM. CDR3 amino acids: CASSLARYNEQFF. CDR3 sequence (DNA): TGTGCCAGCAGTTTAGCGCGATACAATGAGCAGTTCTTC.

The chain recombines TRBV5-6 with TRBJ1-4; 9 nucleotides line up with TRBD1. CDR1 SGHDT and CDR2 YYEEEE come from the germline V gene. The CDR3 runs to 15 residues. V lost 0 bases and J lost 7; bases outside the gene matches: 4. The CDR3 loop is CASSLVTGGLEKLFF. In DNA form, the CDR3 reads TGTGCCAGCAGCTTGGTAACAGGGGGCCTTGAAAAACTGTTTTTT. Combining the CDR3 with reference TRBV5-6 and TRBJ1-4 gives the whole variable domain DAGVTQSPTHLIKTRGQQVTLRCSPKSGHDTVSWYQQALGQGPQFIFQYYEEEERQRGNFPDRFSGHQFPNYSSELNVNALLLGDSALYLCASSLVTGGLEKLFFGSGTQLSVL.

CDR3 sequence: CASSKPPLAEGTSYEQYF. Here the CDR3 DNA reads TGTGCCAGCAGCAAACCCCCACTAGCGGAGGGGACCTCCTACGAGCAGTACTTC. V and J are TRBV21-1 and TRBJ2-7; TRBD2 is the table's D call, not checked against the DNA. TRBV21-1 is a listed pseudogene. The CDR3 length is 18 residues.

In DNA, the CDR3 is TGTGCCAGCACGCCACAGGGGATACGCTACACCTTC. It translates to CASTPQGIRYTF. The V and J genes are TRBV7-2 and TRBJ1-2; 7 nucleotides agree with TRBD1. The germline CDR1 and CDR2 sequences are SGHTA and FQGNSA. Germline trimming cut 7 bases from V and 9 bases from J; bases unmatched to any gene: 8. The CDR3 contains 12 residues. Drawing the rest from reference TRBV7-2 and TRBJ1-2, the complete variable domain is GAGVSQSPSNKVTEKGKDVELRCDPISGHTALYWYRQSLGQGLEFLIYFQGNSAPDKSGLPSDRFSAERTGGSVSTLTIQRTQQEDSAVYLCASTPQGIRYTFGSGTRLTVV.

The V and J genes are TRBV5-4 and TRBJ2-3; 10 bases match TRBD1. This CDR3 contains 14 residues. Per the germline V gene, CDR1 is SGHNT and CDR2 is YYREEE (reference sequence). The junction had 2 bases not matched to a gene; V was cut back by 4 bases and J by 3 bases. The CDR3 DNA sequence: TGTGCCAGCAGCCTGGACAGGGGGACAGATACGCAGTATTTT. Translating gives CASSLDRGTDTQYF.

The count of this clone is one. The V gene is TRBV29-1, the J gene TRBJ2-1, with D perhaps TRBD2 (7 bases). The ends were cut back, 8 bases at V and 9 bases at J, with 17 bases in the middle. Germline-derived CDR1 and CDR2 are SQVTM and ANQGSEA. The CDR3 sequence is 12 residues long. The CDR3 sequence is CSRKGGGGEQFF. CDR3 bases: TGCAGCCGCAAGGGGGGGGGAGGTGAGCAGTTCTTC.

The chain has TRBV2 and TRBJ1-5; D might be TRBD1 (5 bases). The CDR3 is made up of 14 amino acids. CDR1 is SNHLY and CDR2 is FYNNEI in the germline V gene. Trimming stripped 7 bases from V and 2 bases from J, with 12 bases between. CDR3 nucleotide sequence: TGTGCCAGCAATGCCTGGGGCGGCAATCAGCCCCAGCATTTT. Its protein product is CASNAWGGNQPQHF.

The chain is built from TRBV5-1 and TRBJ1-1, with TRBD1 identical over 8 bases. J was trimmed by 0 bases and V by 3 bases; bases with no gene match: 7. The CDR3 is 16 residues long. CDR1 and CDR2 from the germline V gene are SGHRS and YFSETQ. In DNA form, the CDR3 reads TGCGCCAGCAGCTCGGACAGGGCAGGGATGAACACTGAAGCTTTCTTT. It translates to CASSSDRAGMNTEAFF. The full variable domain, completed using reference TRBV5-1 and TRBJ1-1, is KAGVTQTPRYLIKTRGQQVTLSCSPISGHRSVSWYQQTPGQGLQFLFEYFSETQRNKGNFPGRFSGRQFSNSRSEMNVSTLELGDSALYLCASSSDRAGMNTEAFFGQGTRLTVV.

The chain combines TRBV13 with TRBJ2-1, with a tentative D call TRBD1 (6 bases). Germline-derived CDR1 and CDR2 are PRHDT and FYEKMQ (reference sequence). Trimming removed 5 bases from V and 7 bases from J, with 9 bases in between. This CDR3 contains 12 residues. CDR3 region: CASSLTGNEQFF. In DNA form, the CDR3 reads TGTGCCAGCAGCCTCACAGGGAATGAGCAGTTCTTC.

The rearrangement links TRBV2 to TRBJ2-6, with D maybe TRBD1 (5 bases). Germline CDR1 SNHLY, CDR2 FYNNEI. The length of the CDR3 is 15 residues. Deletions cut 6 bases from V and 4 bases from J, with 13 bases between. The CDR3 protein is CASRPGFLGANVLTF. CDR3 DNA: TGTGCCAGCAGGCCAGGGTTCCTCGGGGCCAACGTCCTGACTTTC.

This clone was found a few times. CDR3 in amino acids: CASRGEVGGYTF. CDR3 sequence (DNA): TGTGCCAGCCGGGGGGAAGTGGGGGGCTACACCTTC. The chain is built from TRBV2 and TRBJ1-2; the D gene is possibly TRBD1 (5 bases). Looked up from germline, CDR1 is SNHLY and CDR2 is FYNNEI. The length of the CDR3 is 12 residues. V gave up 8 bases and J gave up 8 bases, with 15 bases separating them.

The chain employs TRBV5-1 and TRBJ2-5; D possibly corresponds to TRBD2 (6 bases). Trimming stripped 0 bases from V and 1 base from J, with 13 bases between. The CDR3 is made up of 16 amino acids. The germline gives CDR1 SGHRS, CDR2 YFSETQ. The CDR3 DNA reads TGCGCCAGCAGCTTGGGACGGGTGGGGGGCCAAGAGACCCAGTACTTC. Amino acid sequence: CASSLGRVGGQETQYF.

This chain uses TRBV5-1 with TRBJ1-6; weak D call: TRBD1 (5 bases). CDR3 length: 18 residues. Germline V gene sequence: CDR1 SGHRS, CDR2 YFSETQ. Trimming took off 0 bases at V and 0 bases at J, with 13 bases between the two ends. Here the CDR3 DNA reads TGCGCCAGCAGCTTGGAGGTCAGGGTTAGCTCCTATAATTCACCCCTCCACTTT. As protein: CASSLEVRVSSYNSPLHF. The full variable domain, its missing parts supplied by reference TRBV5-1 and TRBJ1-6, is KAGVTQTPRYLIKTRGQQVTLSCSPISGHRSVSWYQQTPGQGLQFLFEYFSETQRNKGNFPGRFSGRQFSNSRSEMNVSTLELGDSALYLCASSLEVRVSSYNSPLHFGNGTRLTVT.

The rearrangement uses TRBV7-2 and TRBJ1-5, with TRBD1 matching 7 bases. The CDR3 has 14 residues. The V gene end was trimmed by 4 bases and the J gene end by 11 bases; junction bases not matched to a gene: 11. Germline CDR1 SGHTA, CDR2 FQGNSA. CDR3 amino acids: CASSSQGPASAQHF. CDR3 in DNA: TGTGCCAGCAGCTCACAGGGGCCTGCGTCGGCCCAGCATTTT.